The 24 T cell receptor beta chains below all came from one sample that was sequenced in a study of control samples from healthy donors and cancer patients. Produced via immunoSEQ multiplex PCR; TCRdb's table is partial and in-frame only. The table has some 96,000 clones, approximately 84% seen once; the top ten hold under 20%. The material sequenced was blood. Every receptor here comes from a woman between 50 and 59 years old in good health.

CDR3 sequence (DNA): TGTGCCAGCAGTTTAGCGATGAACACTGAAGCTTTCTTT. Translated, it gives CASSLAMNTEAFF. The V call is TRBV12-3 or TRBV12-4, the J call TRBJ1-1, with D hard to call. The CDR3 consists of 13 residues. Trimming removed 0 bases from V and 0 bases from J, with 2 bases in between.

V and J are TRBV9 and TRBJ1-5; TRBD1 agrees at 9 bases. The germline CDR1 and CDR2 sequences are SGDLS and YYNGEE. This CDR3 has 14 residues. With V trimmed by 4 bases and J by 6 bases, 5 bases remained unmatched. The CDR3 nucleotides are TGTGCCAGCAGCCTGGGACAGGGTAGTCAGCCCCAGCATTTT. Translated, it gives CASSLGQGSQPQHF.

CDR3 DNA sequence: TGTGCCAGCAGTTACTCGCGGGGGGCGTACTATGGCTACACCTTC. Residues: CASSYSRGAYYGYTF. The chain couples TRBV6-6 to TRBJ1-2; a weak D match, TRBD1 (6 bases). V gave up 0 bases and J gave up 3 bases, with 11 bases separating them. This CDR3 has 15 amino acids. Germline V CDR1 and CDR2: MNHNY, SVGAGI (reference sequence).

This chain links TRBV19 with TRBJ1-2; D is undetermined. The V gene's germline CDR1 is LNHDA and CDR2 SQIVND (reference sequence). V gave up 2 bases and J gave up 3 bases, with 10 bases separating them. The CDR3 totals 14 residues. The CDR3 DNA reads TGTGCCAGTAGTATAAGGGATGGATACTATGGCTACACCTTC. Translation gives CASSIRDGYYGYTF.

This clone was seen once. The CDR3 loop reads CASSYSIGWNTEAFF. The CDR3 DNA is TGTGCCAGCAGTTACTCGATCGGGTGGAACACTGAAGCTTTCTTT. The chain is built from TRBV6-2 or TRBV6-3 and TRBJ1-1; D not certain. The CDR3 is 15 amino acids. CDR1 and CDR2 (germline): MNHEY, SVGEGT. V was shortened by 0 bases and J by 1 base, with 9 bases between the two germline ends.

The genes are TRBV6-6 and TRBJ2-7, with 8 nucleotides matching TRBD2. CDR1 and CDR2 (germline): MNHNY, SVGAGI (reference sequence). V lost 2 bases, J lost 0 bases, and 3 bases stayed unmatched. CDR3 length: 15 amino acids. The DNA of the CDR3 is TGTGCCAGCAGTTACCGGGGGGGGAGCTCCTACGAGCAGTACGTC. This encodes CASSYRGGSSYEQYV.

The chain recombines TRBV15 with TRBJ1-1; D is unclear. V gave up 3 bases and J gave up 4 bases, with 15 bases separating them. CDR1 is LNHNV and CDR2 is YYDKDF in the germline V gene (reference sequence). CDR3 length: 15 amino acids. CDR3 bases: TGTGCCACCAGCAGGGCCCAGATCGGGGTCACTGAAGCTTTCTTT. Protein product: CATSRAQIGVTEAFF.

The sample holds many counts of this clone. In DNA form, the CDR3 reads TGTGCCAGCAGCCCCGGGGGACTAGCGGGGGCATATACGCAGTATTTT. Translated: CASSPGGLAGAYTQYF. The genes are TRBV7-2 and TRBJ2-3; 14 nucleotides agree with TRBD2. Per germline, CDR1 SGHTA and CDR2 FQGNSA. With V trimmed by 5 bases and J by 7 bases, 8 bases remained unmatched. The CDR3 loop spans 16 amino acids.

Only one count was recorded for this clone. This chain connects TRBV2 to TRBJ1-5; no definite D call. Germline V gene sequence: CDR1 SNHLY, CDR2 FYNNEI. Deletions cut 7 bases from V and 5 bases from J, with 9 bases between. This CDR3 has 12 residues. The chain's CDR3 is CASTSGDQPQHF. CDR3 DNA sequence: TGTGCCAGCACCAGCGGTGATCAGCCCCAGCATTTT.

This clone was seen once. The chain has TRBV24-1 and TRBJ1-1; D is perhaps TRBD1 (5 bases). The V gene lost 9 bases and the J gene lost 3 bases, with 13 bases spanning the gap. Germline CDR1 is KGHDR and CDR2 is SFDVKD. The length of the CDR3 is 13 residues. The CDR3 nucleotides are TGTGCCACCCAGGGAGGAATTGACACTGAAGCTTTCTTT. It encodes CATQGGIDTEAFF.

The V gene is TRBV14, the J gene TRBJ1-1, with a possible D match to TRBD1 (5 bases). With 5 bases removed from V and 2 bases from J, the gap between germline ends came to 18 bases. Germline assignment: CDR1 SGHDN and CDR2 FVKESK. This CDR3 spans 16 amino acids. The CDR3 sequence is CASSGFASGLNTEAFF. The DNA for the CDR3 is TGTGCCAGCAGCGGCTTTGCTTCAGGGCTTAACACTGAAGCTTTCTTT.

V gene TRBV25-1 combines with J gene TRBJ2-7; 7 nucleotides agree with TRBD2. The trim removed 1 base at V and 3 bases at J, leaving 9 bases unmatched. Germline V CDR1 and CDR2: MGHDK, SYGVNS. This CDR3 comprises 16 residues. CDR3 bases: TGTGCCAGCAGTGAATTGTATACTAGCGCCAACTACGAGCAGTACTTC. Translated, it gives CASSELYTSANYEQYF.

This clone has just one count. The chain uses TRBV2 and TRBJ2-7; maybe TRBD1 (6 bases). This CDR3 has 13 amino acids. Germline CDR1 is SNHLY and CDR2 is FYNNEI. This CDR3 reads CASSEGGSYEQYV. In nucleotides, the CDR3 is TGTGCCAGCAGCGAAGGGGGTTCCTACGAGCAGTACGTC.

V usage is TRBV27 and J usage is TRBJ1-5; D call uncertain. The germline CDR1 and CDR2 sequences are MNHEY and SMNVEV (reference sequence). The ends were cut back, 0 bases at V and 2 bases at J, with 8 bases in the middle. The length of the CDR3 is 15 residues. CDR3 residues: CASSLSGYGNQPQHF. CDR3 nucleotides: TGTGCCAGCAGTTTATCGGGGTACGGCAATCAGCCCCAGCATTTT.

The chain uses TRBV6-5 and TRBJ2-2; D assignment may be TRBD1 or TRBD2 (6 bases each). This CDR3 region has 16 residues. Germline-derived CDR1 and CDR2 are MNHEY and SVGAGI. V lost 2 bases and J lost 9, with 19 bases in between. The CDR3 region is CASSYQAPGGHRELFF. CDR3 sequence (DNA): TGTGCCAGCAGTTACCAAGCCCCCGGGGGCCACCGGGAGCTGTTTTTT.

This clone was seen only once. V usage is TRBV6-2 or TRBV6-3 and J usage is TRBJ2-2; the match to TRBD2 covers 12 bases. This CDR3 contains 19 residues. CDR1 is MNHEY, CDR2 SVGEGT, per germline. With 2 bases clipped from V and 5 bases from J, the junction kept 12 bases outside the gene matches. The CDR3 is CASSYQTGLAGMVTGELFF. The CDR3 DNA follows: TGTGCCAGCAGTTACCAAACAGGACTAGCGGGAATGGTTACCGGGGAGCTGTTTTTT.

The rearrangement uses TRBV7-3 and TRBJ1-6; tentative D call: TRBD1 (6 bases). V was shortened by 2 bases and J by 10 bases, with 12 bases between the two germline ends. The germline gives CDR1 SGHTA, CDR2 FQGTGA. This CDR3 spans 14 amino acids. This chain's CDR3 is CASSLAPGDSPLHF. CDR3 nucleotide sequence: TGTGCCAGCAGCTTAGCTCCAGGGGACTCACCCCTCCACTTT.

CDR3 in DNA: TGTGCCAGCAGTTTGTATGGGTCCTACGAGCAGTACTTC. Encoded protein: CASSLYGSYEQYF. This sequence joins TRBV12-3 or TRBV12-4 and TRBJ2-7; D gene uncertain. Between the trimmed V and J ends, which lost 3 bases and 1 base, there was a span of 7 bases. This CDR3 is 13 amino acids long.

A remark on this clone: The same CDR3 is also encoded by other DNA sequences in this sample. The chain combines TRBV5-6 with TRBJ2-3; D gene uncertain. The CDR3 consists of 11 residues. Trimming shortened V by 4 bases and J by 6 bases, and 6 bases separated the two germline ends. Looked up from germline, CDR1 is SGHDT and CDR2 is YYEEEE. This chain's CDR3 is CASSREDTQYF. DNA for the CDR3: TGTGCCAGCAGCCGCGAGGATACGCAGTATTTT.

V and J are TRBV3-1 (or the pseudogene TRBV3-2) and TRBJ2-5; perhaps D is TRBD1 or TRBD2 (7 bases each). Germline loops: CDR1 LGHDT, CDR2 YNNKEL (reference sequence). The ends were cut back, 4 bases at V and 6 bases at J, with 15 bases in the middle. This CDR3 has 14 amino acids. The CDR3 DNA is TGTGCCAGCAGCCGTCAGGGGGGGGAGCAGACCCAGTACTTC. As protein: CASSRQGGEQTQYF.

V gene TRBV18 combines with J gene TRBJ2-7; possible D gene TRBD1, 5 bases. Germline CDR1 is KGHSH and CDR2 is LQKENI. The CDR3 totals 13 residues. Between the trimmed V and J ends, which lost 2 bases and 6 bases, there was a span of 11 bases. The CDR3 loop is CASSPSPQGEQYV. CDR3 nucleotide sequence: TGTGCCAGCTCACCATCTCCCCAGGGCGAGCAGTACGTC.

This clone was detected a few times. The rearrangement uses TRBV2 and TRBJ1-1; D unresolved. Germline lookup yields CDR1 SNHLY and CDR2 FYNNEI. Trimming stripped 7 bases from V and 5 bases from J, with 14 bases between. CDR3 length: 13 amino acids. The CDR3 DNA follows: TGTGCCAGCAATCCCCGGGTTAGGACTGAAGCTTTCTTT. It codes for CASNPRVRTEAFF.

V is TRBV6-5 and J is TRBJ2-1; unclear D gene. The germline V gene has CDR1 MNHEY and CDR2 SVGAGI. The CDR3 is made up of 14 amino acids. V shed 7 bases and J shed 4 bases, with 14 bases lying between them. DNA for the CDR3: TGTGCCAGCATCCCGGAGCCCTTATACAATGAGCAGTTCTTC. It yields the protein CASIPEPLYNEQFF.

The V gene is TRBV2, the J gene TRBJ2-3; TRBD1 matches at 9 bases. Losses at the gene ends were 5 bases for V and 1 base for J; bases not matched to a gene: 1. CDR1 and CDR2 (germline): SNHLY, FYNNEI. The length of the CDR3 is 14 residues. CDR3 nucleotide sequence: TGTGCCAGCAGTAGGACAGGGGGCACAGATACGCAGTATTTT. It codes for CASSRTGGTDTQYF.